This T cell receptor (beta chain) was retrieved from a study of PD-1 blockade in classical Hodgkin lymphoma. Points from the study as a whole: Nothing has yet pinned down what causes the repertoire differences, possibly disease activity or prior therapy.

This clone was seen once. What it binds is unknown. TCRdb's table, derived via immunoSEQ multiplex PCR, lists solely in-frame clones and lacks some. Among roughly 70,000 clones, nearly 95% were seen once, and the ten largest hold roughly 2.7%. The time point denotes: newly diagnosed, previously untreated cHL patient sample. Newly diagnosed, untreated classical Hodgkin lymphoma PBMCs served as comparison. The germline V and J ends were trimmed by 7 bases and 2 bases, with 5 bases remaining between them. The germline V gene encodes CDR1 MDHEN and CDR2 SYDVKM. This CDR3 comprises 11 residues. Sequencing was carried out using peripheral blood mononuclear cells (PBMCs). The chain employs TRBV28 and TRBJ1-1; D gene unclear. The TCR comes from a human donor with classical Hodgkin lymphoma. CDR3 loop: CASTSNTEAFF. CDR3 DNA: TGTGCCAGCACCTCTAACACTGAAGCTTTCTTT.